These 30 T cell receptor beta chains came from one sample sequenced in a study of T-cell reconstitution after alpha-beta-depleted transplantation in children. Unique molecular identifiers were incorporated when the TCRbeta library was constructed. TCRdb redid the calling of the PCR reads with MiXCR, one entry per CDR3 protein. The repertoire holds just under 250,000 distinct CDR3 sequences, over 20% seen once, with about 2.6% in the top ten. This sample comprised PBMCs, obtained before TCRalphabeta/CD19-depleted stem cell transplant. Receptors originate from a girl aged 2 to 10 with Fanconi anemia, due to receive a stem cell transplant.

V and J are TRBV9 and TRBJ1-1; D uncertain. This CDR3 has 13 amino acids. Germline-derived CDR1 and CDR2 are SGDLS and YYNGEE. V lost 4 bases and J 7 bases, leaving 14 bases between the germline ends. Written as DNA, the CDR3 is TGTGCCAGCAGCCCACGGTTGGGGTTTGAAGCTTTCTTT. It translates to CASSPRLGFEAFF.

This clonotype has a single count. V and J are TRBV7-3 and TRBJ2-7; 7 bases align to TRBD1. V was pared by 6 bases and J by 2 bases, with 10 bases of the junction left unmatched. The CDR3 totals 15 residues. Germline CDR1 and CDR2: SGHTA and FQGTGA. The CDR3 DNA reads as TGTGCCAGCAGTTTCGGAACAGGGGATACCTACGAGCAGTACTTC. Encoded protein: CASSFGTGDTYEQYF.

The chain uses TRBV7-2 and TRBJ2-3; D gene unclear. Between the trimmed V and J ends, which lost 0 bases and 0 bases, there was a span of 13 bases. The length of the CDR3 is 17 residues. Germline V CDR1 and CDR2: SGHTA, FQGNSA. Here the CDR3 reads CASSLATVPPSTDTQYF. CDR3 DNA sequence: TGTGCCAGCAGCTTAGCTACAGTCCCTCCCAGCACAGATACGCAGTATTTT.

CDR3 amino acids: CASSLVATEQFF. DNA for the CDR3: TGCGCCAGCAGCTTGGTGGCCACTGAGCAGTTCTTC. V and J are TRBV5-1 and TRBJ2-1; D ambiguous. V was cut by 0 bases and J by 9 bases, with 7 bases left in between. The CDR3 sequence is 12 residues long. Germline lookup yields CDR1 SGHRS and CDR2 YFSETQ.

The J gene is TRBJ2-5, the V gene TRBV29-1; possibly TRBD2 for D (5 bases). This CDR3 comprises 16 residues. Deletions cut 0 bases from V and 5 bases from J, with 19 bases between. CDR1 and CDR2 (germline): SQVTM, ANQGSEA. DNA of the CDR3: TGCAGCGTTGAAGATTCGGGCAGCTACACGGGGGAGACCCAGTACTTC. Protein: CSVEDSGSYTGETQYF.

There are many counts of this clonotype. The chain employs TRBV6-7 and TRBJ2-1, with TRBD1 identical over 7 bases. TRBV6-7 counts as an open reading frame of uncertain function. The CDR3 consists of 13 residues. J lost 8 bases, V lost 5 bases, and 6 bases had no gene match. The CDR3, as DNA: TGTGCCAGCAGTGACCGACAGGGTGATGAGCAGTTCTTC. Amino acid sequence: CASSDRQGDEQFF.

This clonotype was found many times. The chain joins TRBV20-1 to TRBJ2-7; D call uncertain. The germline gives CDR1 DFQATT, CDR2 SNEGSKA (reference sequence). The germline V and J ends were trimmed by 3 bases and 7 bases, with 13 bases remaining between them. The CDR3 has 12 amino acids. The CDR3 loop is CSASPSDLEQYF. The CDR3 DNA reads as TGCAGTGCTAGCCCTTCCGATTTAGAGCAGTACTTC.

The chain has TRBV20-1 and TRBJ1-4; the D gene is possibly TRBD1 (5 bases). The CDR3 is 13 amino acids. Germline V gives CDR1 DFQATT, CDR2 SNEGSKA (reference sequence). V lost 1 base and J lost 12, with 15 bases in between. This CDR3 reads CSARVGPGTELFF. The CDR3 coding sequence is TGCAGTGCTAGAGTTGGGCCGGGGACGGAACTGTTTTTT.

In its sample, this clonotype was seen a few times. The gene calls are TRBV11-3 and TRBJ2-1, with D perhaps matching TRBD1 or TRBD2 (6 bases each). CDR1 and CDR2 from the germline V gene are SGHNT and YENEEA. Trimming removed 1 base from V and 7 bases from J, with 20 bases in between. CDR3 size: 17 residues. This CDR3 reads CASSLALRGASSNEQFF. In nucleotides, the CDR3 is TGTGCCAGCAGCTTAGCCCTGAGGGGGGCTAGCTCGAATGAGCAGTTCTTC.

The chain uses TRBV25-1 and TRBJ2-7, with D perhaps TRBD1 or TRBD2 (5 bases each). V shed 8 bases and J shed 4 bases, with 15 bases lying between them. Germline assignment: CDR1 MGHDK and CDR2 SYGVNS. The CDR3 runs 13 residues. CDR3 region: CASGQGDKYEQYF. CDR3 nucleotides: TGTGCCAGCGGGCAGGGAGATAAATACGAGCAGTACTTC.

This clonotype was counted many times. The chain combines TRBV29-1 with TRBJ2-7, with 14 bases matching TRBD2. Per the germline V gene, CDR1 is SQVTM and CDR2 is ANQGSEA. The CDR3 sequence is 14 residues long. V lost 6 bases and J lost 5; bases outside the gene matches: 6. CDR3 in DNA: TGCAGCGTGAGGACTAGCGGGAGGCGCAACGAGCAGTACTTC. Translating gives CSVRTSGRRNEQYF.

This clonotype was seen repeatedly, ten times or more. The J gene is TRBJ2-5, the V gene TRBV27; either TRBD1 or TRBD2 may supply D (5 bases each). There are 16 residues in the CDR3. V shed 6 bases and J shed 1 base, with 18 bases lying between them. The V gene's germline CDR1 is MNHEY and CDR2 SMNVEV (reference sequence). The CDR3, as DNA: TGTGCCAGCAGATCTCAAGCCAGGGACCGCCAAGAGACCCAGTACTTC. Amino acids: CASRSQARDRQETQYF.

V usage is TRBV6-2 or TRBV6-3 and J usage is TRBJ1-5; D perhaps matches TRBD1 (5 bases). Germline-derived CDR1 and CDR2 are MNHEY and SVGEGT. V was trimmed by 4 bases and J by 7 bases, leaving 11 bases between them. The CDR3 runs 13 residues. As DNA, the CDR3 is TGTGCCAGCAGTTTCCAGGGAACGCAGCCCCAGCATTTT. As protein: CASSFQGTQPQHF.

Only a few counts were recorded for this clonotype. The genes are TRBV7-7 and TRBJ2-7; D not resolved. The CDR3 is 13 residues long. Trimming pared 5 bases from V and 1 base from J, leaving 9 bases between. Germline V CDR1 and CDR2: SSHAT, FNYEAQ (reference sequence). The CDR3 sequence: CASSPEGSYEQYF. The CDR3 nucleotides are TGTGCCAGCAGCCCAGAAGGGTCCTACGAGCAGTACTTC.

This clonotype was recorded at least ten times. The rearrangement links TRBV6-5 to TRBJ2-7, with D possibly matching TRBD1 (6 bases). This CDR3 contains 15 residues. In germline, CDR1 is MNHEY, CDR2 SVGAGI. V dropped 0 bases and J dropped 6 bases, with 15 bases sitting between them. The CDR3 spells CASSYSSRGEVEQYF. CDR3 nucleotides: TGTGCCAGCAGTTACTCGAGCAGGGGTGAGGTCGAGCAGTACTTC.

This clonotype was seen repeatedly, ten times or more. The chain employs TRBV29-1 and TRBJ1-1; D ambiguous. CDR1 and CDR2 (germline): SQVTM, ANQGSEA. The V and J ends lost 0 bases and 4 bases respectively, with 6 bases between them. This CDR3 is built from 12 residues. DNA of the CDR3: TGCAGCGTTGAAGATCGGTCCACTGAAGCTTTCTTT. Translated: CSVEDRSTEAFF.

The chain couples TRBV4-2 to TRBJ2-1, with unresolved D. The CDR3 covers 13 residues. Trimming shortened V by 4 bases and J by 3 bases, and 7 bases separated the two germline ends. Germline V CDR1 and CDR2: LGHNA, YNFKEQ. The CDR3 DNA reads as TGTGCCAGCAGCCGTATAGACTACAATGAGCAGTTCTTC. Residues: CASSRIDYNEQFF.

In its sample, this clonotype was seen many times. V gene TRBV20-1 combines with J gene TRBJ2-7, with TRBD2 matching 11 bases. Germline trimming cut 5 bases from V and 5 bases from J; bases unmatched to any gene: 14. The CDR3 runs 16 residues. Germline V gene sequence: CDR1 DFQATT, CDR2 SNEGSKA (reference sequence). The CDR3 region is CSAERLLAGDFHEQYF. The DNA of the CDR3 is TGCAGTGCTGAGAGATTACTAGCGGGAGATTTCCACGAGCAGTACTTC.

The rearrangement links TRBV20-1 to TRBJ1-2, with 7 bases lining up with TRBD1. This CDR3 is built from 14 residues. CDR1 DFQATT and CDR2 SNEGSKA come from the germline V gene (reference sequence). V was clipped by 1 base and J by 3 bases; unmatched bases: 5. The CDR3 DNA sequence: TGCAGTGCTAGAGGTAGAGACAGGGACTATGGCTACACCTTC. Translating it yields CSARGRDRDYGYTF.

This clonotype has a count of ten or more. The chain recombines TRBV29-1 with TRBJ1-2; 10 bases are a match to TRBD1. Germline trimming cut 7 bases from V and 1 base from J; bases unmatched to any gene: 3. The CDR3 extends over 13 amino acids. Germline V gene lookup returns CDR1 SQVTM and CDR2 ANQGSEA. The CDR3 DNA follows: TGCAGCGCCTGGACAGGGGGTAACTATGGCTACACCTTC. It translates to CSAWTGGNYGYTF. Variable domain in full (rest from reference TRBV29-1 and TRBJ1-2): SAVISQKPSRDICQRGTSLTIQCQVDSQVTMMFWYRQQPGQSLTLIATANQGSEATYESGFVIDKFPISRPNLTFSTLTVSNMSPEDSSIYLCSAWTGGNYGYTFGSGTRLTVV.

The chain couples TRBV7-2 to TRBJ2-1; TRBD1 is a possible D gene (5 bases). The CDR3 spans 15 residues. CDR1 and CDR2 (germline): SGHTA, FQGNSA. Deletions cut 2 bases from V and 4 bases from J, with 12 bases between. The CDR3 coding sequence is TGTGCCAGCAGCTTAAGCAGGGCCTATTACAATGAGCAGTTCTTC. Its protein is CASSLSRAYYNEQFF.

The rearrangement joins TRBV7-3 to TRBJ2-1, with D perhaps being TRBD1 or TRBD2 (6 bases each). Trimming left V 3 bases short and J 5 bases short, with 11 bases between. This CDR3 is 14 amino acids long. Germline lookup yields CDR1 SGHTA and CDR2 FQGTGA. The CDR3 nucleotides read TGTGCCAGCAGCTTTAGTGGGGGGCACAATGAGCAGTTCTTC. Translating it yields CASSFSGGHNEQFF. Filled out from reference TRBV7-3 and TRBJ2-1, the complete variable domain reads GAGVSQTPSNKVTEKGKYVELRCDPISGHTALYWYRQSLGQGPEFLIYFQGTGAADDSGLPNDRFFAVRPEGSVSTLKIQRTERGDSAVYLCASSFSGGHNEQFFGPGTRLTVL.

With respect to this clonotype: Relative to the germline gene, one junction end is altered; a read error may explain this. The genes are TRBV7-8 and TRBJ2-7, with TRBD1 as a possible D gene (6 bases). CDR1 is SGHVS, CDR2 FQNEAQ, per germline. The CDR3 contains 13 residues. In DNA form, the CDR3 reads TGTGTCAGCAGCTTGACAGGACACTACGAGCAGTACTTC. This gives the protein CVSSLTGHYEQYF.

This clonotype was picked up many times. The chain carries TRBV6-5 and TRBJ1-6; 7 nucleotides agree with TRBD1. V shed 0 bases, J shed 0 bases, and the junction held 8 bases outside the gene matches. Per the germline V gene, CDR1 is MNHEY and CDR2 is SVGAGI. The CDR3 totals 19 residues. CDR3 in DNA: TGTGCCAGCAGTTACTCGACAGGGAGAAGCAGCTCCTATAATTCACCCCTCCACTTT. Its protein product is CASSYSTGRSSSYNSPLHF.

The chain links TRBV14 to TRBJ2-7; D gene unclear. Germline V gives CDR1 SGHDN, CDR2 FVKESK. V lost 4 bases and J 3 bases, leaving 7 bases between the germline ends. The CDR3 loop spans 12 amino acids. CDR3 amino acids: CASSPDGYEQYF. CDR3 nucleotides: TGTGCCAGCAGCCCGGACGGCTACGAGCAGTACTTC.

The rearrangement uses TRBV7-6 and TRBJ2-7; a weak D match, TRBD2 (6 bases). The CDR3 loop spans 13 amino acids. Germline CDR1 SGHVS, CDR2 FNYEAQ. Trimming took 2 bases from V and 6 from J, leaving 11 bases between them. The CDR3 spells CASSLRGWGEQYF. The CDR3 nucleotides are TGTGCCAGCAGCTTACGGGGGTGGGGCGAGCAGTACTTC.

This chain links TRBV18 with TRBJ2-2; D unresolved. The V gene's germline CDR1 is KGHSH and CDR2 LQKENI. The CDR3 length is 15 residues. V was cut by 2 bases and J by 1 base, with 8 bases left in between. The CDR3 nucleotides are TGTGCCAGCTCACCAAGGGCCTGGAACACCGGGGAGCTGTTTTTT. Protein: CASSPRAWNTGELFF.

This clonotype was seen repeatedly, ten times or more. This chain connects TRBV10-3 to TRBJ2-7; 10 positions agree with TRBD2. The CDR3 sequence is 17 residues long. Germline V gives CDR1 ENHRY, CDR2 SYGVKD. V lost 2 bases to trimming and J lost 3 bases; unmatched junction nucleotides: 10. CDR3 sequence reads: CAISEMLLAGNVYEQYF. The DNA of the CDR3 is TGTGCCATCAGTGAGATGCTACTAGCGGGAAACGTCTACGAGCAGTACTTC.

V gene TRBV7-2 combines with J gene TRBJ2-1; D remains unclear. The CDR3 sequence is 13 residues long. Germline V CDR1 and CDR2: SGHTA, FQGNSA. The V end lost 3 bases, the J end lost 4 bases, and 7 bases lay between the germline ends. DNA of the CDR3: TGTGCCAGCAGCTTGGTGGGGTACAATGAGCAGTTCTTC. It yields the protein CASSLVGYNEQFF.

This clonotype was seen at least ten times. The V call is TRBV12-3 or TRBV12-4, the J call TRBJ2-3; 11 bases align to TRBD2. Trimming took 2 bases from V and 5 from J; bases not matched to a gene: 3. This CDR3 is 15 amino acids long. CDR3: CASSLLAGGRDTQYF. DNA of the CDR3: TGTGCCAGCAGTTTACTAGCGGGGGGCCGAGATACGCAGTATTTT.